Below are 14 T cell receptor beta chains sequenced from a single sample in a study of OX40 agonist ivuxolimab in advanced cancers. Profiled with immunoSEQ multiplex PCR; TCRdb holds only in-frame clones, not every one. The repertoire holds roughly 90,000 clones, with more than 80% as singletons. Sample: CD4+ or CD8+ T cells sorted from blood, taken in a trial of the OX40 agonist ivuxolimab. The receptors come from an adult with an advanced solid tumor such as melanoma, head and neck, liver or kidney cancer.

The V call is TRBV7-9, the J call TRBJ2-3; no firm D call. The V end was cut by 11 bases, the J end by 4 bases, with 16 bases between. CDR1 and CDR2 (germline): SEHNR, FQNEAQ (reference sequence). The CDR3 runs 13 residues. Here the CDR3 DNA reads TGTGCCGCCGAGATACTCGGGCCAGATACGCAGTATTTT. Translated: CAAEILGPDTQYF.

The J gene is TRBJ1-5, the V gene TRBV28; 9 bases line up with TRBD1. The CDR3 extends over 15 amino acids. The V gene's germline CDR1 is MDHEN and CDR2 SYDVKM. V shed 7 bases, J shed 4 bases, and the junction held 8 bases outside the gene matches. The DNA of the CDR3 is TGTGCCAGCAAACGGGGACAGGGAGGGAATCAGCCCCAGCATTTT. Its translation is CASKRGQGGNQPQHF.

In its sample, this clone was seen a few times. The V and J genes are TRBV7-9 and TRBJ2-1; TRBD1 agrees at 8 bases. J lost 4 bases, V lost 5 bases, and 7 bases had no gene match. In germline, CDR1 is SEHNR, CDR2 FQNEAQ (reference sequence). This CDR3 comprises 15 residues. CDR3 sequence: CASSLLTGVYNEQFF. In DNA, the CDR3 is TGTGCCAGCAGCCTGCTGACAGGGGTTTACAATGAGCAGTTCTTC.

The chain couples TRBV2 to TRBJ2-2, with a possible D match to TRBD2 (5 bases). CDR3 length: 15 residues. With 2 bases removed from V and 6 bases from J, the gap between germline ends came to 13 bases. Germline V gene sequence: CDR1 SNHLY, CDR2 FYNNEI. CDR3 coding DNA: TGTGCCAGCAGTGAAAAAAACGGAGCGGCCGGGGAGCTGTTTTTT. This gives the protein CASSEKNGAAGELFF.

The CDR3 DNA sequence: TGCGCCAGCACCCTACAGGGGGAAAATGAAAAACTGTTTTTT. This sequence encodes CASTLQGENEKLFF. The chain combines TRBV5-1 with TRBJ1-4; 8 bases align to TRBD1. After removal of 6 bases from V and 5 bases from J, the junction contained 6 bases not matched to a gene. Per the germline V gene, CDR1 is SGHRS and CDR2 is YFSETQ. CDR3 size: 14 residues.

The rearrangement uses TRBV27 and TRBJ2-2; 7 bases line up with TRBD2. Losses at the gene ends were 2 bases for V and 5 bases for J; bases not matched to a gene: 11. This CDR3 is built from 17 residues. Germline CDR1 is MNHEY and CDR2 is SMNVEV (reference sequence). CDR3 DNA: TGTGCCAGCAGTTTAGATCGGGGAGGGAGTTTAACCGGGGAGCTGTTTTTT. This translates into CASSLDRGGSLTGELFF.

The sample holds one count of this clone. The chain joins TRBV30 to TRBJ1-6; tentatively, D is TRBD1 (5 bases). CDR1 and CDR2 (germline): GTSNPN, SVGIG (reference sequence). The V and J ends lost 1 base and 7 bases respectively, with 8 bases between them. The CDR3 spans 13 residues. The CDR3 DNA reads as TGTGCCTGGAGTGGCGGGGGGAATTCACCCCTCCACTTT. This codes for CAWSGGGNSPLHF.

This sequence joins TRBV28 and TRBJ1-1; tentative D call: TRBD1 (5 bases). The CDR3 consists of 15 residues. Per germline, CDR1 MDHEN and CDR2 SYDVKM. Trimming cost V 2 bases and J 1 base, with 11 bases left between them. This CDR3 reads CASSLVGARNTEAFF. CDR3 bases: TGTGCCAGCAGTTTAGTCGGGGCCCGGAACACTGAAGCTTTCTTT.

CDR3 region: CASSFDRVGGELFF. As DNA, the CDR3 is TGTGCCAGCAGCTTCGACAGGGTCGGCGGGGAGCTGTTTTTT. V gene TRBV5-5 combines with J gene TRBJ2-2; 7 positions agree with TRBD1. Germline loops: CDR1 SGHKS, CDR2 YYEKEE (reference sequence). V dropped 2 bases and J dropped 7; count of bases not matched to a gene: 5. This CDR3 has 14 residues.

This clone was seen only a few times. The V gene is TRBV4-1, the J gene TRBJ1-2, with D possibly matching TRBD1 (5 bases). V lost 3 bases to trimming and J lost 2 bases, with 13 bases between them. Looked up from germline, CDR1 is MGHRA and CDR2 is YSYEKL. The CDR3 consists of 15 residues. CDR3 in amino acids: CASSQGEGINYGYTF. CDR3 sequence (DNA): TGCGCCAGCAGCCAGGGGGAGGGGATCAACTATGGCTACACCTTC.

The chain recombines TRBV6-5 with TRBJ1-1; unclear D gene. Trimming removed 2 bases from V and 4 bases from J, with 11 bases in between. CDR3 size: 14 residues. Germline assignment: CDR1 MNHEY and CDR2 SVGAGI. Here the CDR3 DNA reads TGTGCCAGCAGTTACGGGAGGCTATTCACTGAAGCTTTCTTT. Its protein product is CASSYGRLFTEAFF.

The chain carries TRBV5-6 and TRBJ2-5; D perhaps matches TRBD2 (6 bases). CDR3 length equals 16 residues. V lost 2 bases and J 0 bases, leaving 14 bases between the germline ends. Per the germline V gene, CDR1 is SGHDT and CDR2 is YYEEEE. CDR3 sequence reads: CASSFERGAYQETQYF. CDR3 sequence (DNA): TGTGCCAGCAGCTTCGAACGCGGGGCGTACCAAGAGACCCAGTACTTC.

This clone was found once. The DNA is left out, because the CDR3 cannot be placed on it with certainty; the CDR3 is given as TCRdb lists it. The chain joins TRBV21-1 to TRBJ1-4; TRBD1 is taken as the D call from the table, unchecked against the DNA. TRBV21-1 is annotated as a pseudogene. The CDR3 is 18 residues long, counting both termini. The chain's CDR3 is CASSSVVGRGATNEKLFF.

The V and J genes are TRBV5-5 and TRBJ1-5; 9 bases match TRBD1. This CDR3 spans 18 amino acids. J was trimmed by 5 bases and V by 1 base; bases with no gene match: 13. Germline V CDR1 and CDR2: SGHKS, YYEKEE (reference sequence). For the CDR3, the DNA is TGTGCCAGCAGCTTGTGGGGACAGGGTAAAGGGCTAGATCAGCCCCAGCATTTT. This gives the protein CASSLWGQGKGLDQPQHF.